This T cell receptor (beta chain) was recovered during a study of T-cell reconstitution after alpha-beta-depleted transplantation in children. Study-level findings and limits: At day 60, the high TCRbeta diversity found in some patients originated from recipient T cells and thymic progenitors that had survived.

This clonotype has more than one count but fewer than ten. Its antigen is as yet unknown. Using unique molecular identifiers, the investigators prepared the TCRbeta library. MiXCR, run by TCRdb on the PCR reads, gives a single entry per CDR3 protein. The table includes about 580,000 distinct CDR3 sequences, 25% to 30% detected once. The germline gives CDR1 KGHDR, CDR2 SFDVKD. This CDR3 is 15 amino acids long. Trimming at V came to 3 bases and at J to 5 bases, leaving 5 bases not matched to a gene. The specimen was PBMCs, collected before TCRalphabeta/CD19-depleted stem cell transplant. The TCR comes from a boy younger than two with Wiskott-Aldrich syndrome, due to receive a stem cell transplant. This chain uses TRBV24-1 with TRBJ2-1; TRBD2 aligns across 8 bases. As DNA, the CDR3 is TGTGCCACCAGTGATGGACGGGAGGGCCACAATGAGCAGTTCTTC. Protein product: CATSDGREGHNEQFF.